The 27 T cell receptor beta chains below were found in one sample sequenced in a study of OX40 agonist ivuxolimab in advanced cancers. Sequenced by immunoSEQ multiplex PCR; TCRdb stores in-frame clones only, minus some. Seen here are 90,000 or so clones, about 91% observed once, and the top ten hold approximately 0.36%. Sequenced material: CD4+ or CD8+ T cells sorted from blood, taken in a trial of the OX40 agonist ivuxolimab. The receptors come from an adult with an advanced solid tumor such as melanoma, head and neck, liver or kidney cancer.

The chain couples TRBV4-3 to TRBJ1-1; 10 nucleotides line up with TRBD1. The CDR3 length is 16 residues. V was clipped by 4 bases and J by 3 bases; unmatched bases: 8. In germline, CDR1 is LGHNA, CDR2 YSLEER. The CDR3 DNA sequence: TGCGCCAGCAGCCTCGGACAGGGGGGCATTGACACTGAAGCTTTCTTT. This translates into CASSLGQGGIDTEAFF.

CDR3 residues: CASSGLEFDFDNEQFF. CDR3 coding DNA: TGTGCCAGCAGTGGCCTTGAGTTCGACTTTGATAATGAGCAGTTCTTC. The genes are TRBV6-1 and TRBJ2-1; D ambiguous. Trimming removed 4 bases at V and 7 bases at J, with 20 bases between. CDR3 size: 16 residues. Germline V gene lookup returns CDR1 MNHNS and CDR2 SASEGT.

A few counts support this clone. The chain couples TRBV15 to TRBJ2-1; TRBD1 might be the D (5 bases). V lost 2 bases, J lost 0 bases, and 11 bases lay in between. There are 16 residues in the CDR3. CDR1 is LNHNV, CDR2 YYDKDF, per germline (reference sequence). The CDR3: CATSRLGVGSYNEQFF. CDR3 in DNA: TGTGCCACCAGCAGACTAGGGGTTGGCTCCTACAATGAGCAGTTCTTC.

The chain carries TRBV4-3 and TRBJ1-1, with D unclear. Germline V gene lookup returns CDR1 LGHNA and CDR2 YSLEER. V shed 4 bases and J shed 7 bases, with 10 bases lying between them. This CDR3 region has 12 residues. CDR3: CASSRAGFEAFF. The CDR3 nucleotides are TGCGCCAGCAGCCGCGCGGGTTTTGAAGCTTTCTTT.

This rearrangement joins TRBV18 to TRBJ1-3; 7 bases align to TRBD1. Germline assignment: CDR1 KGHSH and CDR2 LQKENI. The V gene end was trimmed by 4 bases and the J gene end by 0 bases; junction bases not matched to a gene: 3. CDR3 length: 15 residues. The CDR3 DNA is TGTGCCAGCTCACTTGGACAGGCCTCTGGAAACACCATATATTTT. Its translation: CASSLGQASGNTIYF.

This clone was counted once. The chain carries TRBV5-4 and TRBJ2-1; TRBD1 aligns across 9 bases. Germline lookup yields CDR1 SGHNT and CDR2 YYREEE (reference sequence). The CDR3 is 17 residues long. The trim removed 6 bases at V and 2 bases at J, leaving 12 bases unmatched. Written as DNA, the CDR3 is TGTGCCAGCAACACAGGTGCCGGGACAGGGACCTACAATGAGCAGTTCTTC. Translation: CASNTGAGTGTYNEQFF.

The V call is TRBV29-1, the J call TRBJ1-5; 8 bases match TRBD1. The germline V gene has CDR1 SQVTM and CDR2 ANQGSEA. V trimming: 6 bases; J trimming: 3 bases; junction bases outside the gene matches: 4. The CDR3 totals 13 residues. Here the CDR3 DNA reads TGCAGCGTGACAGGGGCCCCCAATCAGCCCCAGCATTTT. Protein product: CSVTGAPNQPQHF.

The CDR3 is CASSQDMGSQETQYF. CDR3 nucleotide sequence: TGTGCCAGCAGCCAAGATATGGGGTCCCAAGAGACCCAGTACTTC. The chain has TRBV4-2 and TRBJ2-5, with D unresolved. CDR1 and CDR2 (germline): LGHNA, YNFKEQ. The V gene lost 0 bases and the J gene lost 1 base, with 9 bases spanning the gap. The CDR3 totals 15 residues.

V is TRBV30 and J is TRBJ1-2, with no clear D. The CDR3 runs 13 residues. V lost 0 bases and J 6 bases, leaving 11 bases between the germline ends. Germline assignment: CDR1 GTSNPN and CDR2 SVGIG (reference sequence). The DNA of the CDR3 is TGTGCCTGGAGTGTACTAAGGCGGGATGGCTACACCTTC. This codes for CAWSVLRRDGYTF.

This sequence joins TRBV5-1 and TRBJ1-3, with 8 bases identical to TRBD1. V shed 4 bases and J 4 bases; nucleotides not matched to a gene: 13. Germline V gene data show CDR1 as SGHRS and CDR2 as YFSETQ. The CDR3 has 17 amino acids. DNA of the CDR3: TGCGCCAGCAGCGACACCCTGGACAGGGCGAAAGGAAACACCATATATTTT. As protein: CASSDTLDRAKGNTIYF.

This clone was found once. The same CDR3 also results from other DNA sequences found in this sample. The chain carries TRBV9 and TRBJ1-3, with 7 bases fitting TRBD1. Per germline, CDR1 SGDLS and CDR2 YYNGEE. The J segment lost 5 bases and the V segment lost 4 bases, leaving 6 bases of the junction unmatched. The CDR3 loop spans 14 amino acids. The CDR3 here is CASSPRTGRNTIYF. Written as DNA, the CDR3 is TGTGCCAGCAGCCCCAGGACAGGTCGAAACACCATATATTTT.

The V and J genes are TRBV19 and TRBJ2-6; 8 bases fit TRBD1. Germline assignment: CDR1 LNHDA and CDR2 SQIVND (reference sequence). After removal of 5 bases from V and 0 bases from J, the junction contained 9 bases not matched to a gene. The CDR3 has 18 residues. CDR3 nucleotide sequence: TGTGCCAGTAGTGGGGGCGGGACAGGTTCCTCTGGGGCCAACGTCCTGACTTTC. This translates into CASSGGGTGSSGANVLTF.

This rearrangement joins TRBV28 to TRBJ1-2; a possible D gene is TRBD1 (5 bases). There are 13 residues in the CDR3. Per germline, CDR1 MDHEN and CDR2 SYDVKM. The ends were cut back, 3 bases at V and 8 bases at J, with 13 bases in the middle. DNA of the CDR3: TGTGCCAGCAGTTTGGGGCAGGGTAAAGGCTACACCTTC. This codes for CASSLGQGKGYTF.

This chain joins TRBV5-4 and TRBJ1-6, with 7 bases aligning to TRBD1. Germline trimming cut 3 bases from V and 0 bases from J; bases unmatched to any gene: 0. The CDR3 extends over 15 amino acids. Germline CDR1 is SGHNT and CDR2 is YYREEE (reference sequence). This chain's CDR3 is CASSWDSSYNSPLHF. The CDR3, as DNA: TGTGCCAGCAGCTGGGACAGCTCCTATAATTCACCCCTCCACTTT.

This clone was seen a handful of times. The J gene is TRBJ2-1, the V gene TRBV6-5; D unresolved. CDR1 is MNHEY, CDR2 SVGAGI, per germline. V lost 0 bases and J lost 10, with 13 bases in between. This CDR3 is 14 amino acids long. Here the CDR3 reads CASSYSLRVGEQFF. The CDR3 nucleotides are TGTGCCAGCAGTTACTCGCTAAGGGTAGGCGAGCAGTTCTTC.

The rearrangement uses TRBV5-8 and TRBJ2-3; D may be TRBD1 (5 bases). Trimming took 0 bases from V and 2 from J, leaving 16 bases between them. Germline CDR1 and CDR2: SGHTS and YDEGEE. The CDR3 has 17 residues. Here the CDR3 reads CASSLAWTSIDTDTQYF. The CDR3 nucleotides are TGTGCCAGCAGCTTGGCGTGGACAAGCATAGACACAGATACGCAGTATTTT.

The chain links TRBV11-2 to TRBJ1-1, with D possibly TRBD1 on 5 matching bases. Per germline, CDR1 SGHAT and CDR2 FQNNGV. The CDR3 length is 15 residues. V shed 7 bases and J shed 3 bases, with 18 bases lying between them. This chain's CDR3 is CASTQTVALDTEAFF. CDR3 nucleotides: TGTGCCAGCACCCAGACAGTCGCTTTAGACACTGAAGCTTTCTTT.

This rearrangement joins TRBV15 to TRBJ2-5; 7 bases agree with TRBD2. Germline CDR1 and CDR2: LNHNV and YYDKDF (reference sequence). The CDR3 runs 16 residues. With V trimmed by 0 bases and J by 2 bases, 6 bases remained unmatched. The CDR3 region has the DNA TGTGCCACCAGCAGAGATGGGGGGGTACCACAAGAGACCCAGTACTTC. Translation: CATSRDGGVPQETQYF. The complete variable domain, with remaining parts taken from reference TRBV15 and TRBJ2-5, reads DAMVIQNPRYQVTQFGKPVTLSCSQTLNHNVMYWYQQKSSQAPKLLFHYYDKDFNNEADTPDNFQSRRPNTSFCFLDIRSPGLGDTAMYLCATSRDGGVPQETQYFGPGTRLLVL.

V usage is TRBV5-1 and J usage is TRBJ1-1, with D possibly matching TRBD1 (5 bases). Germline V lookup: CDR1 SGHRS, CDR2 YFSETQ. The CDR3 consists of 12 residues. V lost 4 bases and J lost 7, with 11 bases in between. As DNA, the CDR3 is TGCGCCAGCAGCCTTACAGGATTTGAAGCTTTCTTT. This translates into CASSLTGFEAFF.

The chain links TRBV27 to TRBJ2-5; 9 positions agree with TRBD1. Germline V gene data show CDR1 as MNHEY and CDR2 as SMNVEV (reference sequence). CDR3 length: 15 amino acids. J lost 5 bases, V lost 1 base, and 5 bases had no gene match. CDR3 in DNA: TGTGCCAGCAGTTTATTAGGGACAGGGTGGGAGACCCAGTACTTC. The encoded protein is CASSLLGTGWETQYF.

The gene calls are TRBV7-2 and TRBJ1-6, with no clear D. Germline values: CDR1 SGHTA, CDR2 FQGNSA. The CDR3 extends over 15 amino acids. Trimming removed 0 bases from V and 6 bases from J, with 9 bases in between. CDR3 nucleotides: TGTGCCAGCAGCTTAGCAGACGGATTTAATTCACCCCTCCACTTT. It codes for CASSLADGFNSPLHF. The whole variable domain, filled in from reference TRBV7-2 and TRBJ1-6, reads GAGVSQSPSNKVTEKGKDVELRCDPISGHTALYWYRQSLGQGLEFLIYFQGNSAPDKSGLPSDRFSAERTGGSVSTLTIQRTQQEDSAVYLCASSLADGFNSPLHFGNGTRLTVT.

The count of this clone is one. The V gene is TRBV10-3, the J gene TRBJ2-2, with D uncertain. The germline gives CDR1 ENHRY, CDR2 SYGVKD. Trimming shortened V by 4 bases and J by 3 bases, and 3 bases separated the two germline ends. CDR3 size: 12 residues. CDR3 in amino acids: CAISADTGELFF. CDR3 coding DNA: TGTGCCATCAGTGCAGACACCGGGGAGCTGTTTTTT.

The V gene is TRBV19, the J gene TRBJ2-3; D unresolved. Trimming pared 1 base from V and 3 bases from J, leaving 2 bases between. Germline loops: CDR1 LNHDA, CDR2 SQIVND (reference sequence). This CDR3 spans 12 amino acids. CDR3 protein: CASSIGTDTQYF. The DNA for the CDR3 is TGTGCCAGTAGTATAGGGACAGATACGCAGTATTTT.

The genes are TRBV19 and TRBJ2-3, with 7 bases matching TRBD2. Germline V gene lookup returns CDR1 LNHDA and CDR2 SQIVND (reference sequence). The CDR3 has 13 amino acids. The V and J ends lost 5 bases and 8 bases, in that order; junction bases with no gene match: 7. This CDR3 is CASSSGGFGTQYF. The CDR3 nucleotides read TGTGCCAGTAGTTCGGGGGGTTTCGGTACGCAGTATTTT.

This chain uses TRBV5-4 with TRBJ2-6, with 12 bases matching TRBD1. The CDR3 loop spans 17 amino acids. Germline V lookup: CDR1 SGHNT, CDR2 YYREEE (reference sequence). J was trimmed by 3 bases and V by 4 bases; bases with no gene match: 5. The CDR3 DNA follows: TGTGCCAGCAGCAGGGGACAGGGGGCTCATGGGGCCAACGTCCTGACTTTC. Amino acid sequence: CASSRGQGAHGANVLTF.

The chain links TRBV7-6 to TRBJ1-1; D is possibly TRBD1 (5 bases). Per the germline V gene, CDR1 is SGHVS and CDR2 is FNYEAQ. This CDR3 comprises 14 residues. V lost 5 bases, J lost 3 bases, and 13 bases lay in between. CDR3 DNA: TGTGCCAGCAGCCGACCCGACAGAGACACTGAAGCTTTCTTT. Protein sequence: CASSRPDRDTEAFF.

This clone came up once. The chain carries TRBV11-3 and TRBJ1-3; D uncertain. The germline V and J ends were trimmed by 2 bases and 4 bases, with 9 bases remaining between them. The CDR3 runs to 14 residues. Per germline, CDR1 SGHNT and CDR2 YENEEA. CDR3 nucleotides: TGTGCCAGCAGCTTAAGTCCAGGCGGAAACACCATATATTTT. The encoded protein is CASSLSPGGNTIYF.